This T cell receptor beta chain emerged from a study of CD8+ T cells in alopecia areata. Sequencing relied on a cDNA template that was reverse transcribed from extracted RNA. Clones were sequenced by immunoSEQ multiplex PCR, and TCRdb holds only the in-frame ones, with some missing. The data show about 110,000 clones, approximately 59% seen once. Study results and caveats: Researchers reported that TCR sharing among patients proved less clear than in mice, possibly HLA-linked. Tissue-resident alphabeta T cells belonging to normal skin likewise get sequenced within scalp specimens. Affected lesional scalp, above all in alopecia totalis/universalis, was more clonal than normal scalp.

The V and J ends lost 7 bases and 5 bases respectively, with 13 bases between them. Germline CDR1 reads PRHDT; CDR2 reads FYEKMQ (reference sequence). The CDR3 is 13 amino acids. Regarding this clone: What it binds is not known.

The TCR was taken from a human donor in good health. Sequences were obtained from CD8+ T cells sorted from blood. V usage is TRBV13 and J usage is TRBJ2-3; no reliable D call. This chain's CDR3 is CASTDGTEDTQYF. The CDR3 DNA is TGTGCCAGCACCGACGGTACCGAAGATACGCAGTATTTT.